This T cell receptor beta chain was captured by sequencing in a study of blood T cell repertoires in COVID-19. Study at large: Both acute and convalescent COVID-19 samples were obtained from the United States, Italy and Spain. The cDNA or gDNA used as material had been derived from T cells, B-cell-depleted T cells, or PBMCs.

Authors' methods: Reference gene primer amplification yielded estimated nucleated cell counts. Clones were sequenced by immunoSEQ multiplex PCR, and TCRdb holds only the in-frame ones, with some missing. D and trimming were read from the DNA, whereas the V and J calls and clone size are those reported in that table. The sample shows more than 85,000 clones, about 80% of them seen only once. The germline V gene has CDR1 KGHSH and CDR2 LQKENI. The V gene end was trimmed by 3 bases and the J gene end by 3 bases; junction bases not matched to a gene: 3. The CDR3 is 15 residues long. What was sequenced was peripheral blood. This receptor was taken from a man aged 65-85 years with acute or convalescent COVID-19. The chain employs TRBV18 and TRBJ2-7; 12 bases align to TRBD1. CDR3 amino acids: CASSPGTGGGYEQYF. In DNA form, the CDR3 reads TGTGCCAGCTCACCCGGGACAGGGGGCGGCTACGAGCAGTACTTC.